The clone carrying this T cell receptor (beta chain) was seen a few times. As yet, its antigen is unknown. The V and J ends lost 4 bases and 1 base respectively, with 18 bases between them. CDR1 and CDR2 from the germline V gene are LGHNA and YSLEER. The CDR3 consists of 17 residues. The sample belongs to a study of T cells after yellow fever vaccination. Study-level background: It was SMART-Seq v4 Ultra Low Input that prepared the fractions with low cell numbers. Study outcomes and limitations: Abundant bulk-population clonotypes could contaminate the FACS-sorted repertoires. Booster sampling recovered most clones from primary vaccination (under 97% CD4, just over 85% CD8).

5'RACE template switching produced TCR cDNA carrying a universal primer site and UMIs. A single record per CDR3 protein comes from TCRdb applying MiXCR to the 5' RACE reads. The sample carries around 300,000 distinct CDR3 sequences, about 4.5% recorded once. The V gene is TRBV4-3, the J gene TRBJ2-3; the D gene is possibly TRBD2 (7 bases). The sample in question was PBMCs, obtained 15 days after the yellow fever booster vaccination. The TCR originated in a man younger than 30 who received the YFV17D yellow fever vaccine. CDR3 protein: CASSPAKGGAGTDTQYF. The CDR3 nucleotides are TGCGCCAGCAGCCCTGCGAAAGGGGGGGCCGGCACAGATACGCAGTATTTT.